This T cell receptor (beta chain) derives from a study of radiation and T cells in renal cell carcinoma. Study-level background: Nephrectomy followed 15 Gy stereotactic body radiation by 4 weeks.

CDR3 length equals 15 residues. V shed 1 base, J shed 2 bases, and the junction held 2 bases outside the gene matches. Germline lookup yields CDR1 LNHDA and CDR2 SQIVND (reference sequence). Findings of the study overall: Pretreatment tumor biopsies were lacking, so baseline clonotypes are unknown. In blood, top tumor clones expanded by 2 weeks, shrinking by 4.

Time point of the sample: blood 2 weeks post-SBRT. The treatment here: 15 Gy SBRT to primary tumor, nephrectomy 4 weeks later. The patient's renal cell carcinoma had clear cell pathology. Some clones are missing from TCRdb's copy, which holds only in-frame ones; the method was immunoSEQ multiplex PCR. The sample shows roughly 130,000 clones, 85% to 90% of them seen only once. Details on this clone: What it binds is not known.

This sample comprised blood, obtained from a patient whose treatment included radiotherapy and nephrectomy. This TCR derives from a woman between 70 and 85 years old with renal cell carcinoma. V and J are TRBV19 and TRBJ2-5, with 9 bases fitting TRBD1. CDR3 DNA sequence: TGTGCCAGTAGTATAGCGGGGACAGGGCAAGAGACCCAGTACTTC. As protein: CASSIAGTGQETQYF.